These 20 T cell receptor beta chains were all obtained from the same sample, sequenced in a study of CD8 T cells in ankylosing spondylitis. TCRdb reprocessed the 5' RACE reads via MiXCR and lists one record per CDR3 protein. The sample contains about 42,000 distinct CDR3 sequences, around 2.9% of which appear only once. Sequenced: blood, either unsorted or a sorted T cell fraction (not recorded which). The receptors derive from a male donor with ankylosing spondylitis or in good health (not recorded which).

This clonotype was counted many times. The chain carries TRBV9 and TRBJ2-1; 13 bases are a match to TRBD2. Germline assignment: CDR1 SGDLS and CDR2 YYNGEE. This CDR3 spans 16 amino acids. Unmatched junction bases numbered 5, after V lost 3 bases and J lost 5 bases. The CDR3 DNA is TGTGCCAGCAGCGGCCTGACTAGCGGGAGGCACAATGAGCAGTTCTTC. Translation gives CASSGLTSGRHNEQFF.

The sample holds many counts of this clonotype. V is TRBV9 and J is TRBJ2-7; perhaps TRBD2 as D (5 bases). The germline V and J ends were trimmed by 3 bases and 2 bases, with 12 bases remaining between them. The CDR3 consists of 14 residues. Germline V gene lookup returns CDR1 SGDLS and CDR2 YYNGEE. The CDR3 protein is CASSAPGSAYEQYF. CDR3 sequence (DNA): TGTGCCAGCAGCGCCCCGGGGTCAGCCTACGAGCAGTACTTC. Based on the CDR3 plus reference TRBV9 and TRBJ2-7, the full variable domain is DSGVTQTPKHLITATGQRVTLRCSPRSGDLSVYWYQQSLDQGLQFLIQYYNGEERAKGNILERFSAQQFPDLHSELNLSSLELGDSALYFCASSAPGSAYEQYFGPGTRLTVT.

The sample holds many counts of this clonotype. The chain links TRBV9 to TRBJ1-2; D is undetermined. CDR3 length: 15 residues. The V gene's germline CDR1 is SGDLS and CDR2 YYNGEE. With 0 bases removed from V and 2 bases from J, the gap between germline ends came to 11 bases. The CDR3, as DNA: TGTGCCAGCAGCGTAGGGGCTGAGGGCAACTATGGCTACACCTTC. It encodes CASSVGAEGNYGYTF.

This clonotype was picked up many times. The chain is built from TRBV9 and TRBJ2-2; tentatively, D is TRBD1 (6 bases). The CDR3 has 14 amino acids. Trimming cost V 2 bases and J 3 bases, with 8 bases left between them. Germline CDR1 SGDLS, CDR2 YYNGEE. In nucleotides, the CDR3 is TGTGCCAGCAGCGTCGGACAGCACACCGGGGAGCTGTTTTTT. It translates to CASSVGQHTGELFF.

This clonotype was recorded at least ten times. The V and J genes are TRBV9 and TRBJ2-3; TRBD2 agrees at 10 bases. Germline lookup yields CDR1 SGDLS and CDR2 YYNGEE. CDR3 length: 16 amino acids. With 3 bases clipped from V and 4 bases from J, the junction kept 8 bases outside the gene matches. The CDR3 sequence: CASSGMSGRASDTQYF. The CDR3 DNA reads TGTGCCAGCAGCGGGATGAGCGGGAGGGCCTCAGATACGCAGTATTTT.

This clonotype was counted ten times or more. The chain is built from TRBV9 and TRBJ2-1, with TRBD2 as a possible D gene (6 bases). V was trimmed by 0 bases and J by 7 bases, leaving 20 bases between them. The germline V gene has CDR1 SGDLS and CDR2 YYNGEE. The CDR3 spans 17 residues. The CDR3 loop is CASSVGRAGRGKNEQFF. Here the CDR3 DNA reads TGTGCCAGCAGCGTAGGGAGGGCGGGGAGAGGGAAAAATGAGCAGTTCTTC.

This clonotype was picked up many times. The rearrangement uses TRBV9 and TRBJ2-1; 10 bases are a match to TRBD2. The V gene's germline CDR1 is SGDLS and CDR2 YYNGEE. Trimming took 0 bases from V and 6 from J; bases not matched to a gene: 6. The CDR3 has 16 amino acids. This CDR3 is CASSVEGSGRANEQFF. CDR3 nucleotide sequence: TGTGCCAGCAGCGTAGAAGGGAGCGGGAGGGCCAATGAGCAGTTCTTC.

This clonotype came up many times. J is TRBJ2-7 and V is TRBV9, with D uncertain. The V gene's germline CDR1 is SGDLS and CDR2 YYNGEE. CDR3 length equals 13 residues. The V end lost 2 bases, the J end lost 7 bases, and 13 bases lay between the germline ends. CDR3 sequence: CASSVQMVGEQYF. Here the CDR3 DNA reads TGTGCCAGCAGCGTCCAGATGGTCGGGGAGCAGTACTTC.

This clonotype has a count of ten or more. The chain uses TRBV9 and TRBJ2-7; 10 nucleotides match TRBD2. V gave up 0 bases and J gave up 4 bases; unmatched junction bases: 7. Germline lookup yields CDR1 SGDLS and CDR2 YYNGEE. CDR3 length equals 16 residues. CDR3 DNA: TGTGCCAGCAGCGTAGGGACTAGCGGAGGGGGGTACGAGCAGTACTTC. This gives the protein CASSVGTSGGGYEQYF. Supplemented by reference TRBV9 and TRBJ2-7, the full variable domain reads DSGVTQTPKHLITATGQRVTLRCSPRSGDLSVYWYQQSLDQGLQFLIQYYNGEERAKGNILERFSAQQFPDLHSELNLSSLELGDSALYFCASSVGTSGGGYEQYFGPGTRLTVT.

Many counts were recorded for this clonotype. The chain joins TRBV9 to TRBJ2-2; 8 nucleotides agree with TRBD2. Germline values: CDR1 SGDLS, CDR2 YYNGEE. The junction had 5 bases not matched to a gene; V was cut back by 3 bases and J by 4 bases. The CDR3 consists of 15 residues. The CDR3 DNA reads TGTGCCAGCAGCGCACCGACTAGCGCCACCGGGGAGCTGTTTTTT. This sequence encodes CASSAPTSATGELFF.

This clonotype was recorded many times. V gene TRBV9 combines with J gene TRBJ1-5; D is ambiguous. Germline V gene sequence: CDR1 SGDLS, CDR2 YYNGEE. Trimming shortened V by 4 bases and J by 3 bases, and 8 bases separated the two germline ends. The CDR3 is 13 residues long. CDR3 bases: TGTGCCAGCAGCCCCGGGGTCAATCAGCCCCAGCATTTT. It is translated as CASSPGVNQPQHF.

This clonotype has a count of ten or more. The chain has TRBV9 and TRBJ2-7; either TRBD1 or TRBD2 may supply D (5 bases each). The CDR3 covers 16 residues. Between the trimmed V and J ends, which lost 0 bases and 2 bases, there was a span of 15 bases. Germline CDR1 reads SGDLS; CDR2 reads YYNGEE. This CDR3 is CASSVGGPGFPYEQYF. The DNA of the CDR3 is TGTGCCAGCAGCGTAGGGGGACCAGGGTTTCCCTACGAGCAGTACTTC.

At least ten counts were recorded for this clonotype. The rearrangement uses TRBV21-1 and TRBJ1-1; the table names TRBD1, a call not compared with the DNA. TRBV21-1 is a documented pseudogene. The CDR3 runs to 13 residues. The CDR3 bases are TGTGCCAGCAGCTCACAGGGGAACACTGAAGCTTTCTTT. Encoded protein: CASSSQGNTEAFF.

This clonotype was recorded at least ten times. The V call is TRBV9, the J call TRBJ2-1; the match to TRBD2 covers 8 bases. J gave up 1 base and V 2 bases, and 2 bases lay outside the gene matches. There are 15 residues in the CDR3. Germline V CDR1 and CDR2: SGDLS, YYNGEE. The CDR3 nucleotides read TGTGCCAGCAGCGTCGGGACTAGATCCTACAATGAGCAGTTCTTC. As protein: CASSVGTRSYNEQFF.

This clonotype was seen repeatedly, ten times or more. The chain employs TRBV9 and TRBJ1-1; D is unclear. CDR1 SGDLS and CDR2 YYNGEE come from the germline V gene. The CDR3 covers 14 residues. Trimming left V 1 base short and J 1 base short, with 8 bases between. The CDR3 DNA is TGTGCCAGCAGCGTAAGCTCGGCGAACACTGAAGCTTTCTTT. Its translation is CASSVSSANTEAFF.

This clonotype was counted many times. The chain is built from TRBV9 and TRBJ2-3, with a tentative D call TRBD1 (6 bases). Germline lookup yields CDR1 SGDLS and CDR2 YYNGEE. The germline V and J ends were trimmed by 0 bases and 2 bases, with 13 bases remaining between them. The CDR3 has 16 residues. The CDR3 coding sequence is TGTGCCAGCAGCGTAGGGCCGGGACAAAACACAGATACGCAGTATTTT. It is translated as CASSVGPGQNTDTQYF.

This clonotype was detected ten times or more. The CDR3 coding sequence is TGTGCCAGCAGCTTCAGGGGAGGGGATACGCAGTATTTT. This gives the protein CASSFRGGDTQYF. The rearrangement links TRBV9 to TRBJ2-3, with D maybe TRBD2 (7 bases). CDR1 and CDR2 (germline): SGDLS, YYNGEE. The V end lost 4 bases, the J end lost 6 bases, and 12 bases lay between the germline ends. CDR3 length: 13 amino acids.

This clonotype was found many times. The chain links TRBV9 to TRBJ2-1; D unresolved. In germline, CDR1 is SGDLS, CDR2 YYNGEE. CDR3 length equals 12 residues. The V end lost 1 base, the J end lost 8 bases, and 7 bases lay between the germline ends. The CDR3 DNA sequence: TGTGCCAGCAGCGTAACGCGCTATGAGCAGTTCTTC. This sequence encodes CASSVTRYEQFF.

This clonotype was detected ten times or more. This chain connects TRBV9 to TRBJ1-2, with TRBD1 identical over 7 bases. From germline, CDR1 is SGDLS and CDR2 YYNGEE. The CDR3 consists of 17 residues. Trimming at V came to 0 bases and at J to 7 bases, leaving 15 bases not matched to a gene. The CDR3 nucleotides read TGTGCCAGCAGCGTAGATAGCGGACAGGCCTTCACCGGTGGCTACACCTTC. It encodes CASSVDSGQAFTGGYTF.

This clonotype was seen repeatedly, ten times or more. CDR3 residues: CASSVASSSGQFF. The CDR3 DNA is TGTGCCAGCAGCGTAGCATCGTCGAGTGGGCAGTTCTTC. The rearrangement links TRBV9 to TRBJ2-1; D not certain. This CDR3 contains 13 residues. V was cut by 0 bases and J by 12 bases, with 13 bases left in between. Per germline, CDR1 SGDLS and CDR2 YYNGEE. Supplemented by reference TRBV9 and TRBJ2-1, the full variable domain reads DSGVTQTPKHLITATGQRVTLRCSPRSGDLSVYWYQQSLDQGLQFLIQYYNGEERAKGNILERFSAQQFPDLHSELNLSSLELGDSALYFCASSVASSSGQFFGPGTRLTVL.